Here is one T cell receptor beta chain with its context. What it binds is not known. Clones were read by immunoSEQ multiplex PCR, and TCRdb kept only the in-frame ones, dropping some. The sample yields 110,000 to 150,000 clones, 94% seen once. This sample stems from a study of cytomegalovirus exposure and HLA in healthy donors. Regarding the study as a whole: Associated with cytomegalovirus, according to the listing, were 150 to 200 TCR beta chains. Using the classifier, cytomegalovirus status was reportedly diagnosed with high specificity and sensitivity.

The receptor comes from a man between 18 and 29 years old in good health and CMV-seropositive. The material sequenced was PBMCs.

DNA of the CDR3: TGTGCCAGCAGGCCGACAGGGATCTATGGCTACACCTTC. It yields the protein CASRPTGIYGYTF. The genes are TRBV27 and TRBJ1-2, with 7 bases that match TRBD1. The J segment lost 4 bases and the V segment lost 6 bases, leaving 5 bases of the junction unmatched. CDR3 size: 13 residues. Germline CDR1 reads MNHEY; CDR2 reads SMNVEV (reference sequence).